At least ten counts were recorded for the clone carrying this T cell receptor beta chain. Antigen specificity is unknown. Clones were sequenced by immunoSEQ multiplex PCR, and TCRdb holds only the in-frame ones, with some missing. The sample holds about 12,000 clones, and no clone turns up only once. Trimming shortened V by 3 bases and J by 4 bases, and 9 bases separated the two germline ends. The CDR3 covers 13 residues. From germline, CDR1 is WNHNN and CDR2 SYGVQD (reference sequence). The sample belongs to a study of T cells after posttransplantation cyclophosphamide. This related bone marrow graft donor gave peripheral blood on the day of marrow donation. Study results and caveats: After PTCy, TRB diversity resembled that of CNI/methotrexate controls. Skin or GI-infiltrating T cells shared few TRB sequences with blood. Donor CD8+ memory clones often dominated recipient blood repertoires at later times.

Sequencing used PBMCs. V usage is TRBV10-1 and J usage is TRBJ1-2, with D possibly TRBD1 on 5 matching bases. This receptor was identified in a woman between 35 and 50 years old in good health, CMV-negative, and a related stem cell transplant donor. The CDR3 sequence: CASSDGGTYGYTF. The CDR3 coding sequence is TGCGCCAGCAGTGATGGGGGGACCTATGGCTACACCTTC.